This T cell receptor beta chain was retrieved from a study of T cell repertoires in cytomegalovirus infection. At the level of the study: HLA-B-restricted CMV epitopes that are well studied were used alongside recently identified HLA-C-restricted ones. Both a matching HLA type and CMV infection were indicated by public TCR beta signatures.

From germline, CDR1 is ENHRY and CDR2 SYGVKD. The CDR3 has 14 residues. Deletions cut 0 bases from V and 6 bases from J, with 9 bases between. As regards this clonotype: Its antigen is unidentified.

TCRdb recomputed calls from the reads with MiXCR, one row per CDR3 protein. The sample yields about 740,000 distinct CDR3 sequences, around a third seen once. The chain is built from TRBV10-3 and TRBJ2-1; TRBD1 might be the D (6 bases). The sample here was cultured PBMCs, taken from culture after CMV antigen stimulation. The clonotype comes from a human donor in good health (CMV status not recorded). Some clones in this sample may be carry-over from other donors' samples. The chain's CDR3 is CAISESVGGNEQFF. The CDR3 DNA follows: TGTGCCATCAGTGAGTCGGTAGGGGGCAATGAGCAGTTCTTC.